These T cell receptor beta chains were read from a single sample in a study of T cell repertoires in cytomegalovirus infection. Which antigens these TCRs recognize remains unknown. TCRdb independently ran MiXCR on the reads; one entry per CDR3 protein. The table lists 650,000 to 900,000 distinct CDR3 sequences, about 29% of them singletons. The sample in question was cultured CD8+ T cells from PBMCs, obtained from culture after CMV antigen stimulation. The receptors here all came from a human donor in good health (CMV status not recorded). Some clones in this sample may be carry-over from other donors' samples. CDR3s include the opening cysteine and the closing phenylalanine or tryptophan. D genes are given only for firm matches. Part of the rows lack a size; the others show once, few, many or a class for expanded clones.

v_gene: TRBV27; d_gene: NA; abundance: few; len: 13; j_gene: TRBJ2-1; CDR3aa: CASSLDGGVEQFF; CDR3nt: TGTGCCAGCAGTTTAGACGGCGGGGTAGAGCAGTTCTTC
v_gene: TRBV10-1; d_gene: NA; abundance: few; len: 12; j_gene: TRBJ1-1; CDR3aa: CASSESFTEAFF; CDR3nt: TGCGCCAGCAGTGAGTCCTTCACGGAAGCTTTCTTT
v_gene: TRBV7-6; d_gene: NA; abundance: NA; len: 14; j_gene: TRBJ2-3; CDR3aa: CASTQGVSTDTQYF; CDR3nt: TGTGCCAGCACCCAAGGGGTCAGCACAGATACGCAGTATTTT
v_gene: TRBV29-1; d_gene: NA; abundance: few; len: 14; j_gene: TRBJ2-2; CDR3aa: CSVDFGQNTGELFF; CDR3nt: TGCAGCGTTGACTTCGGACAGAACACCGGGGAGCTGTTTTTT
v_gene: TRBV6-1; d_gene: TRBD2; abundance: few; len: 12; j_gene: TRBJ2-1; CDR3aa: CASSTRGGEQFF; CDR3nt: TGTGCCAGCAGTACCCGGGGGGGCGAGCAGTTCTTC
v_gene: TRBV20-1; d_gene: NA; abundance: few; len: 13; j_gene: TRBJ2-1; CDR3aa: CSAGSSSYNEQFF; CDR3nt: TGCTCGGCGGGGAGTAGCTCCTACAATGAGCAGTTCTTC
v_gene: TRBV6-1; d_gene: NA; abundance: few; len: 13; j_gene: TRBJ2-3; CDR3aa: CAGLGETTDTQYF; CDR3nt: TGTGCCGGCCTAGGGGAGACCACAGATACGCAGTATTTT
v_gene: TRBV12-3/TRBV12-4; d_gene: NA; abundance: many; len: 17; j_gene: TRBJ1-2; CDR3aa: CASSLVEGAGKDYGYTF; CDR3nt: TGTGCCAGCAGTTTAGTCGAAGGGGCAGGGAAGGACTATGGCTACACCTTC
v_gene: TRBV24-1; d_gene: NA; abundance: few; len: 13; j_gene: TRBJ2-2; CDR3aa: CATSGIYTGELFF; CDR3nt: TGTGCCACCAGCGGAATATATACCGGGGAGCTGTTTTTT
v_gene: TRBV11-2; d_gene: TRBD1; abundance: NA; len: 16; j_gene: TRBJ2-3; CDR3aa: CASSLWDRQSTDTQYF; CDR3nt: TGTGCCAGCAGCCTATGGGACAGACAGAGCACAGATACGCAGTATTTT
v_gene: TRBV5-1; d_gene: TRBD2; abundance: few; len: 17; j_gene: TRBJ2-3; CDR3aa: CASSPGRGGPSTDTQYF; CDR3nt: TGCGCCAGCAGCCCTGGGCGGGGGGGGCCCAGCACAGATACGCAGTATTTT
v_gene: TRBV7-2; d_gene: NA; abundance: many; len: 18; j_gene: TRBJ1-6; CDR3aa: CASSLAKNRSRYNSPLHF; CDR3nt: TGTGCCAGCAGCTTAGCGAAAAACAGGAGTCGGTATAATTCACCCCTCCACTTT
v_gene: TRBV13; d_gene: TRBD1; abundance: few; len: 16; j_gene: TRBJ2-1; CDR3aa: CASSLGRTGVHNEQFF; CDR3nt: TGTGCCAGCAGCTTAGGCCGGACAGGGGTCCACAATGAGCAGTTCTTC
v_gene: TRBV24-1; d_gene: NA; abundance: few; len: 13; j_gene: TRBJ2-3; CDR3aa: CATSDGGKDTQYF; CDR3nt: TGTGCCACCAGCGATGGGGGAAAAGATACGCAGTATTTT
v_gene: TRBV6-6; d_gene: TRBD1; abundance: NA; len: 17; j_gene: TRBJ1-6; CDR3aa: CASSGTLRGQYGSPLHF; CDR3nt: TGTGCCAGCAGTGGGACTTTAAGGGGGCAATACGGTTCACCCCTCCACTTT
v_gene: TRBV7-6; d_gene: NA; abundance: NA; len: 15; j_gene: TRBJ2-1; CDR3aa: CASSLLANSYNEQFF; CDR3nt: TGTGCCAGCAGCTTACTAGCGAACTCCTACAATGAGCAGTTCTTC
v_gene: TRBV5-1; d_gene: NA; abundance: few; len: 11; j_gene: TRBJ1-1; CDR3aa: CASAGATEAFF; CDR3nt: TGCGCCAGCGCGGGGGCTACTGAAGCTTTCTTT
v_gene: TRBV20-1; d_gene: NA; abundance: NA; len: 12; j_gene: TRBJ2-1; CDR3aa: CSAQKRYNEQFF; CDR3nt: TGCAGTGCTCAGAAGCGATACAATGAGCAGTTCTTC
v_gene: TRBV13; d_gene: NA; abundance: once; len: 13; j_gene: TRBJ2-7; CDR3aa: CASSLGHGYEQYF; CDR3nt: TGTGCCAGCAGCTTAGGCCACGGCTACGAGCAGTACTTC
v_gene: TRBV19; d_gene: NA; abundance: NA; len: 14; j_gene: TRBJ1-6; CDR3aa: CASRTGRESSPLHF; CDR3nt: TGTGCCAGTAGAACGGGCAGGGAGTCGTCACCCCTCCACTTT
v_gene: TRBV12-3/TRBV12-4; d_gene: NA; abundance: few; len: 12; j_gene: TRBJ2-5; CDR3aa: CASSSPKQTQYF; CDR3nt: TGTGCCAGCAGTTCTCCCAAACAGACCCAGTACTTC
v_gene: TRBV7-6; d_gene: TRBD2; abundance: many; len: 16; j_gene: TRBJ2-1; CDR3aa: CASSLAWGGAYNEQFF; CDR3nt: TGTGCCAGCAGCTTAGCCTGGGGGGGGGCCTACAATGAGCAGTTCTTC